The source of this TCR beta chain is a study of blood T cell repertoires in COVID-19. Study context: The United States, Italy and Spain provided the acute and convalescent COVID-19 samples.

This clone was recorded once. Original data processing: From reference gene primer amplification, estimates of nucleated cell counts were derived. Measured with immunoSEQ multiplex PCR; TCRdb has only the in-frame clones, and not every one. V, J and clone size are taken as reported in that table, and D and trimming were inferred from the DNA itself. The repertoire holds 100,000 to 150,000 clones, with approximately 83% as singletons. Germline V gene data show CDR1 as SGHDT and CDR2 as YYEEEE. The junction had 14 bases not matched to a gene; V was cut back by 4 bases and J by 8 bases. There are 16 residues in the CDR3.

V and J are TRBV5-6 and TRBJ1-4, with 7 bases lining up with TRBD1. The clonotype originates from a man older than 75 with active or convalescent COVID-19. The material sequenced was peripheral blood. Written as DNA, the CDR3 is TGTGCCAGCAGCCGAACCCTACAGGGGCTAAGCGAAAAACTGTTTTTT. Translated: CASSRTLQGLSEKLFF.